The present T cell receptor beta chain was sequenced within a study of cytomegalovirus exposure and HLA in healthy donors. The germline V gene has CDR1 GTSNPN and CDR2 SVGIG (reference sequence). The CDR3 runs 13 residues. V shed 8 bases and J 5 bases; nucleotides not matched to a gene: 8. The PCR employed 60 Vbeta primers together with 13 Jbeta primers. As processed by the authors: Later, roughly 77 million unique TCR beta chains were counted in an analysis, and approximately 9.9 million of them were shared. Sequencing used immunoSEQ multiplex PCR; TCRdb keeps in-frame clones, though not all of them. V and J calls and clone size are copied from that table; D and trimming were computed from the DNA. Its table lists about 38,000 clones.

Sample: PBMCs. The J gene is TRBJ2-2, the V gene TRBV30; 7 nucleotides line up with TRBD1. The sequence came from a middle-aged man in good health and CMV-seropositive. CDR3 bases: TGTGCCAACCGGGACAGAGGTACCGGGGAGCTGTTTTTT. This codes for CANRDRGTGELFF.